A selection of T cell receptor beta chains follows, all from one sample in a study of Ad26.COV2.S vaccination and SARS-CoV-2 variants. Data came from immunoSEQ multiplex PCR; TCRdb stores just in-frame clones and leaves some out. The data contain more than 400,000 clones, roughly 87% of them seen just once; the ten biggest clones take up around 4.5%. The material was peripheral blood, obtained in a trial of Ad26.COV2.S vaccine versus placebo. The receptors were sampled from a person aged 18-60 years who received the Ad26.COV2.S COVID-19 vaccine or a placebo. Both conserved end residues are part of each CDR3. Each record gives: J gene, V gene, clone size, D gene, CDR3 protein, CDR3 DNA. The D gene is left open where the match is weak. Clone size is not always given. Where it is, it says once, few, many or a class for expanded clones.

>TRBJ2-5|TRBV7-2|NA|NA
CASSLFGLSGDGRETQYF
TGTGCCAGCAGCTTATTCGGTCTGTCGGGGGATGGGAGGGAGACCCAGTACTTC
>TRBJ2-7|TRBV6-2/TRBV6-3|NA|TRBD2
CASSYLGTRSGYEQYF
TGTGCCAGCAGTTACTTGGGGACTAGAAGTGGCTACGAGCAGTACTTC
>TRBJ2-7|TRBV2|NA|TRBD1
CASKAGTGRLGQYF
TGTGCCAGCAAAGCCGGGACAGGTCGGTTAGGGCAGTACTTC
>TRBJ2-2|TRBV6-2/TRBV6-3|NA|TRBD2
CASSRTSRNTGELFF
TGTGCCAGCAGTCGGACTAGCAGGAACACCGGGGAGCTGTTTTTT
>TRBJ2-5|TRBV3-1/TRBV3-2|NA|NA
CASSLLRGDGQETQYF
TGTGCCAGCAGCCTACTCCGAGGGGACGGCCAAGAGACCCAGTACTTC
>TRBJ1-6|TRBV28|NA|NA
CASSFGQLGSSYNSPLHF
TGTGCCAGCAGTTTTGGGCAATTGGGTAGCTCCTATAATTCACCCCTCCACTTT
>TRBJ2-2|TRBV7-9|few|NA
CASSAPGRRDTGELFF
TGTGCCAGCAGCGCACCGGGACGGAGGGACACCGGGGAGCTGTTTTTT
>TRBJ2-3|TRBV28|once|TRBD2
CASSFPSGSADTQYF
TGTGCCAGCAGTTTCCCTAGCGGGAGTGCAGATACGCAGTATTTT
>TRBJ1-3|TRBV7-2|NA|NA
CASSLGADTGNTIYF
TGTGCCAGCAGCTTAGGGGCAGATACTGGAAACACCATATATTTT
>TRBJ2-2|TRBV7-2|NA|NA
CASSLARKLGATNTGELFF
TGTGCCAGCAGCTTAGCCCGGAAGCTGGGCGCCACGAACACCGGGGAGCTGTTTTTT
>TRBJ2-2|TRBV7-2|NA|NA
CASSRPGRPTTGELFF
TGTGCCAGCAGTCGTCCGGGACGGCCGACGACCGGGGAGCTGTTTTTT
>TRBJ2-1|TRBV11-2|NA|NA
CASSLAGPFNEQFF
TGTGCCAGCAGCTTAGCCGGACCTTTCAATGAGCAGTTCTTC
>TRBJ2-2|TRBV3-1/TRBV3-2|NA|NA
CASQEGAGGELFF
TGTGCCAGCCAGGAGGGGGCGGGCGGGGAGCTGTTTTTT
>TRBJ2-3|TRBV27|NA|TRBD2
CASVSLAGSTDTQYF
TGTGCCAGCGTCTCCTTAGCGGGTAGCACAGATACGCAGTATTTT
>TRBJ2-5|TRBV7-9|NA|NA
CASSLQETQYF
TGTGCCAGCAGCCTACAAGAGACCCAGTACTTC
>TRBJ2-3|TRBV11-1|NA|TRBD2
CASSLDAGERLDTQYF
TGTGCCAGCAGCTTAGACGCGGGAGAACGTCTAGATACGCAGTATTTT
>TRBJ1-1|TRBV7-9|NA|TRBD1
CASSRAGRGLDTEAFF
TGTGCCAGCAGCCGAGCCGGCAGGGGGTTAGACACTGAAGCTTTCTTT
>TRBJ2-1|TRBV29-1|NA|TRBD2
CSVEGLAGSSSYNEQFF
TGCAGCGTTGAGGGACTAGCGGGAAGCTCCTCCTACAATGAGCAGTTCTTC
>TRBJ2-1|TRBV13|NA|NA
CASSLPISHSYNEQFF
TGTGCCAGCAGCCTCCCTATCTCACACTCCTACAATGAGCAGTTCTTC
>TRBJ1-5|TRBV3-1/TRBV3-2|few|NA
CASSHSGAPQHF
TGTGCCAGCAGCCACTCAGGTGCGCCCCAGCATTTT
>TRBJ2-1|TRBV5-1|NA|TRBD2
CASMQLADHYNEQFF
TGCGCCAGCATGCAACTAGCGGACCACTACAATGAGCAGTTCTTC
>TRBJ1-6|TRBV7-3|few|TRBD1
CASSLGTGDSSPLHF
TGTGCCAGCAGCCTGGGGACAGGGGATAGTTCACCCCTCCACTTT
>TRBJ1-2|TRBV30|NA|NA
CAWSLGPSYGYTF
TGTGCCTGGAGCCTCGGGCCTTCCTATGGCTACACCTTC
>TRBJ2-1|TRBV27|NA|TRBD2
CASSWGLADFYNEQFF
TGTGCCAGCAGCTGGGGACTAGCGGATTTCTACAATGAGCAGTTCTTC
>TRBJ2-7|TRBV20-1|few|NA
CSTGGWYEQYF
TGCAGTACTGGAGGGTGGTACGAGCAGTACTTC
>TRBJ2-1|TRBV7-9|NA|NA
CASSLVGGPNEQFF
TGTGCCAGCAGCTTAGTGGGGGGCCCCAATGAGCAGTTCTTC
>TRBJ1-5|TRBV20-1|NA|NA
CSASREALPNQPQHF
TGCAGTGCTAGTAGGGAGGCCCTCCCAAATCAGCCCCAGCATTTT
>TRBJ2-3|TRBV29-1|NA|NA
CSVVGSGSTDTQYF
TGCAGCGTTGTAGGGAGTGGGAGCACAGATACGCAGTATTTT
>TRBJ2-7|TRBV7-2|NA|NA
CASSLGRRSSYEQYF
TGTGCCAGCAGCTTAGGACGCCGAAGCTCCTACGAGCAGTACTTC